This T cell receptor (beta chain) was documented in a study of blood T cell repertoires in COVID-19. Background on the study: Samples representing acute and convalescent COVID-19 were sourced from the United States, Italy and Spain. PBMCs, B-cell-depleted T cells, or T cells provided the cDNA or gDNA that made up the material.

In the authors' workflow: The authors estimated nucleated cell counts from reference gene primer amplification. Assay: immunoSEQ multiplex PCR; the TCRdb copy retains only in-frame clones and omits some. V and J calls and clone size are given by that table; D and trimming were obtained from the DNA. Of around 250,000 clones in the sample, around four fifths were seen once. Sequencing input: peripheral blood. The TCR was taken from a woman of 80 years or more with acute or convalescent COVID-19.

The CDR3 here is CASSPWAAEAFF. CDR3 coding DNA: TGTGCCAGCAGCCCCTGGGCTGCTGAAGCTTTCTTT. The chain couples TRBV11-2 to TRBJ1-1; no definite D call. The CDR3 totals 12 residues. Trimming left V 5 bases short and J 6 bases short, with 10 bases between. Germline V lookup: CDR1 SGHAT, CDR2 FQNNGV. Variable domain in full (rest from reference TRBV11-2 and TRBJ1-1): EAGVAQSPRYKIIEKRQSVAFWCNPISGHATLYWYQQILGQGPKLLIQFQNNGVVDDSQLPKDRFSAERLKGVDSTLKIQPAKLEDSAVYLCASSPWAAEAFFGQGTRLTVV.